Listed below are T cell receptor beta chains from one sample, sequenced in a study of blood T cells in healthy people across ages. TCRdb ran MiXCR on the 5' RACE reads and lists one entry per CDR3 protein. The sample includes some 760,000 distinct CDR3 sequences, 20% to 25% seen only once; the top ten take under 4.5%. The data were also submitted as part of a second study, on T cells of mothers and their children.

The specimen sequenced was blood. Source of these receptors: a boy aged 10-17 years in good health. CDR3s include the opening cysteine and the closing phenylalanine or tryptophan.

V gene	J gene	CDR3 protein
TRBV7-6	TRBJ2-4	CASSLADQGVIQYF
TRBV29-1	TRBJ2-7	CSGSGGASDEQYF
TRBV4-3	TRBJ2-2	CARSQVGLAGGELFF
TRBV29-1	TRBJ2-7	CSVERGANEQYF
TRBV29-1	TRBJ2-1	CSVEGTSGYNEQFF
TRBV28	TRBJ1-2	CASSRLQRNYGYTF
TRBV6-2/TRBV6-3	TRBJ2-7	CASSTGTDRTFYEQYF
TRBV19	TRBJ2-1	CASSMPAGEQFF
TRBV4-3	TRBJ1-4	CASSQEPGLNEKLFF
TRBV5-1	TRBJ2-1	CASSLGSYSDHEQFF
TRBV5-1	TRBJ2-5	CASSLAGAREETQYF
TRBV7-9	TRBJ2-2	CASSFRRETGELFF
TRBV25-1	NA	CASNRDAGYEQYF
TRBV29-1	NA	CSVEGTSGGAGEQFF
TRBV9	TRBJ2-1	CASKQGGYNEQFF
TRBV25-1	TRBJ1-4	CASSETGTVEKLFF
TRBV9	NA	CASSVRTSGYEQYF
TRBV20-1	TRBJ2-7	CSARTGNYEQYF
TRBV19	TRBJ2-7	CASSITGTGGYEQYF
TRBV5-1	TRBJ2-4	CASSLTGTGENIQYF